Presented here are 17 T cell receptor beta chains from one specimen sequenced in a study of shared clonotypes between healthy human individuals. Clones were sequenced by immunoSEQ multiplex PCR, and TCRdb holds only the in-frame ones, with some missing. This table holds about 2 million clones, 85% to 95% found once. The material sequenced was naive CD4+ T cells sorted from blood. Subset reported: CD45RA+ positively selected. These receptors originate from a man aged 18 to 29 in good health.

The gene calls are TRBV30 and TRBJ2-2; unclear D gene. CDR3 length: 13 residues. The V gene lost 3 bases and the J gene lost 5 bases, with 10 bases spanning the gap. Germline CDR1 reads GTSNPN; CDR2 reads SVGIG (reference sequence). In DNA form, the CDR3 reads TGTGCCTGGAGGTTGCAGTCTACCGGGGAGCTGTTTTTT. This encodes CAWRLQSTGELFF. Supplemented by reference TRBV30 and TRBJ2-2, the full variable domain reads SQTIHQWPATLVQPVGSPLSLECTVEGTSNPNLYWYRQAAGRGLQLLFYSVGIGQISSEVPQNLSASRPQDRQFILSSKKLLLSDSGFYLCAWRLQSTGELFFGEGSRLTVL.

V usage is TRBV28 and J usage is TRBJ1-4, with TRBD1 matching 8 bases. Germline loops: CDR1 MDHEN, CDR2 SYDVKM. The CDR3 length is 15 residues. V shed 7 bases and J 4 bases; nucleotides not matched to a gene: 8. CDR3 coding DNA: TGTGCCAGCACAACGCCGGGACAGGATAATGAAAAACTGTTTTTT. This encodes CASTTPGQDNEKLFF.

The DNA for the CDR3 is TGCGCCAGCAGCTTGGAACGGGGAAAAGAGACCCAGTACTTC. Translated, it gives CASSLERGKETQYF. V and J are TRBV5-1 and TRBJ2-5, with D tentatively TRBD2 (5 bases). V was trimmed by 0 bases and J by 3 bases, leaving 9 bases between them. Germline lookup yields CDR1 SGHRS and CDR2 YFSETQ. This CDR3 is 14 amino acids long.

A remark on this clone: The same CDR3 arises from other DNA sequences in this sample as well. The chain uses TRBV6-1 and TRBJ1-5, with D uncertain. The CDR3 runs to 13 residues. CDR1 and CDR2 from the germline V gene are MNHNS and SASEGT. V dropped 3 bases and J dropped 7 bases, with 10 bases sitting between them. CDR3 sequence (DNA): TGTGCCAGCAGTGACCGGGAAGGGCAGCCCCAGCATTTT. As protein: CASSDREGQPQHF.

This chain connects TRBV5-1 to TRBJ2-4; TRBD2 matches at 11 bases. V lost 5 bases, J lost 4 bases, and 8 bases stayed unmatched. This CDR3 is built from 16 residues. From germline, CDR1 is SGHRS and CDR2 YFSETQ. CDR3 region: CASSASLAGAKNIQYF. DNA for the CDR3: TGCGCCAGCAGTGCCTCACTAGCGGGGGCAAAAAACATTCAGTACTTC.

This chain uses TRBV11-2 with TRBJ1-6, with D hard to call. V lost 3 bases to trimming and J lost 6 bases, with 9 bases between them. CDR1 and CDR2 from the germline V gene are SGHAT and FQNNGV. This CDR3 contains 14 residues. The CDR3 region has the DNA TGTGCCAGCAGCTTCCCAGGAGGTAATTCACCCCTCCACTTT. Residues: CASSFPGGNSPLHF.

This rearrangement joins TRBV6-5 to TRBJ2-7; the D gene is possibly TRBD2 (6 bases). Germline V gives CDR1 MNHEY, CDR2 SVGAGI. This CDR3 is 16 amino acids long. Deletions cut 0 bases from V and 7 bases from J, with 19 bases between. The CDR3 is CASSYSAGGALGEQYF. Written as DNA, the CDR3 is TGTGCCAGCAGTTACTCAGCAGGCGGGGCGCTGGGAGAGCAGTACTTC.

The rearrangement joins TRBV9 to TRBJ2-3; D ambiguous. The CDR3 extends over 14 amino acids. Germline V CDR1 and CDR2: SGDLS, YYNGEE. Trimming took 0 bases from V and 12 from J, leaving 17 bases between them. The CDR3, as DNA: TGTGCCAGCAGCGTAGAGGGTCCGGGTACGACTCAGTATTTT. The encoded protein is CASSVEGPGTTQYF.

This chain links TRBV5-1 with TRBJ2-5; D is possibly TRBD2 (5 bases). With the DNA end fitting TRBJ2-7 better, the J assignment may be wrong. This CDR3 has 13 residues. Germline V gives CDR1 SGHRS, CDR2 YFSETQ. The CDR3 sequence: CASSLGRDFEQYF. CDR3 nucleotides: TGCGCCAGCAGCTTGGGACGGGATTTCGAGCAGTACTTC.

V gene TRBV6-5 combines with J gene TRBJ1-1, with a weak D call TRBD1 (5 bases). Trimming removed 5 bases from V and 4 bases from J, with 14 bases in between. This CDR3 spans 14 amino acids. Germline-derived CDR1 and CDR2 are MNHEY and SVGAGI. The CDR3 bases are TGTGCCAGCAGTAACAACAGGAATCCCACTGAAGCTTTCTTT. It is translated as CASSNNRNPTEAFF.

This chain connects TRBV6-1 to TRBJ1-5, with D perhaps TRBD1 (6 bases). Germline V gene data show CDR1 as MNHNS and CDR2 as SASEGT. The CDR3 covers 14 residues. Trimming took off 6 bases at V and 1 base at J, with 10 bases between the two ends. CDR3 loop: CASSQGHSNQPQHF. The DNA of the CDR3 is TGTGCCAGCAGCCAGGGGCACAGCAATCAGCCCCAGCATTTT.

This clone has only one observation. The chain employs TRBV5-4 and TRBJ1-1; no reliable D call. CDR3 length equals 14 residues. V was cut by 2 bases and J by 4 bases, with 12 bases left in between. Germline V gene lookup returns CDR1 SGHNT and CDR2 YYREEE (reference sequence). CDR3: CASSFPDGPTEAFF. As DNA, the CDR3 is TGTGCCAGCAGCTTCCCCGACGGGCCCACTGAAGCTTTCTTT. The variable domain in full, with the rest retrieved from reference TRBV5-4 and TRBJ1-1, is ETGVTQSPTHLIKTRGQQVTLRCSSQSGHNTVSWYQQALGQGPQFIFQYYREEENGRGNFPPRFSGLQFPNYSSELNVNALELDDSALYLCASSFPDGPTEAFFGQGTRLTVV.

The chain links TRBV7-3 to TRBJ2-2; 9 bases line up with TRBD1. The CDR3 has 17 amino acids. J was trimmed by 2 bases and V by 0 bases; bases with no gene match: 4. In germline, CDR1 is SGHTA, CDR2 FQGTGA. The CDR3 sequence is CASSLTGTGLNTGELFF. In DNA form, the CDR3 reads TGTGCCAGCAGCTTAACGGGGACAGGGTTAAACACCGGGGAGCTGTTTTTT.

The chain couples TRBV27 to TRBJ2-3; perhaps TRBD2 as D (5 bases). Trimming removed 6 bases at V and 5 bases at J, with 18 bases between. The CDR3 runs to 15 residues. CDR1 is MNHEY, CDR2 SMNVEV, per germline (reference sequence). The chain's CDR3 is CASSIGYVSGDTQYF. The DNA for the CDR3 is TGTGCCAGCAGCATCGGGTACGTAAGCGGAGATACGCAGTATTTT.

This chain joins TRBV28 and TRBJ2-2, with 9 positions matching TRBD1. V shed 6 bases and J 5 bases; nucleotides not matched to a gene: 13. Germline CDR1 is MDHEN and CDR2 is SYDVKM. The CDR3 sequence is 17 residues long. CDR3 nucleotide sequence: TGTGCCAGCAGACACAGGCCGGGACAGGGTTATACCGGGGAGCTGTTTTTT. As protein: CASRHRPGQGYTGELFF.

The CDR3 region is CASTNTGELFF. CDR3 DNA sequence: TGTGCCAGCACGAACACCGGGGAGCTGTTTTTT. V gene TRBV2 combines with J gene TRBJ2-2; D is unclear. CDR1 and CDR2 from the germline V gene are SNHLY and FYNNEI. The CDR3 consists of 11 residues. V was shortened by 7 bases and J by 0 bases, with 0 bases between the two germline ends.

This clone was counted at least ten times. The J gene is TRBJ2-7, the V gene TRBV28; no clear D gene. The CDR3 is 13 residues long. Germline loops: CDR1 MDHEN, CDR2 SYDVKM. Trimming cost V 6 bases and J 4 bases, with 13 bases left between them. The CDR3 nucleotides are TGTGCCAGCAGCCTCACACCTACGTACGAGCAGTACTTC. The encoded protein is CASSLTPTYEQYF.